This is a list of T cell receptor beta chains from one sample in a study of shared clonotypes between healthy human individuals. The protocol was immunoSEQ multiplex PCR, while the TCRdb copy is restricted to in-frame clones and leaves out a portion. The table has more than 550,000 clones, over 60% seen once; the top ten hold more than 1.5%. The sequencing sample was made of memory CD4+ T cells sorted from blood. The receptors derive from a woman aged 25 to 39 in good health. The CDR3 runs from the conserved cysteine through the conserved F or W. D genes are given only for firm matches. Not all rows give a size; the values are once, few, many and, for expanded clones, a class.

TGTGCCAGCAGCCTCGAAGCGGGAGGAGAGACCCAGTACTTC	CASSLEAGGETQYF	-	TRBV11-2	TRBJ2-5	TRBD2
TGTGCCAGCAGCGTAGGGCTAGCGGGAGTAGGCGGGGAGCTGTTTTTT	CASSVGLAGVGGELFF	many	TRBV9	TRBJ2-2	TRBD2
TGTGCCAGCACCCGGGACAGGGGGTATTACGAGCAGTACTTC	CASTRDRGYYEQYF	-	TRBV6-1	TRBJ2-7	TRBD1
TGTGCCAGCAGAACCGGTCTAGCGGGCAGGACCCAGTACTTC	CASRTGLAGRTQYF	-	TRBV6-5	TRBJ2-5	TRBD2
TGTGCCAGCAGCCAATCGATTTTGAGGACAGAGCAGTACTTC	CASSQSILRTEQYF	-	TRBV16	TRBJ2-7	-
TGTGCCAGCAGCCTCGTGGGAGGGAATCAGCCCCAGCATTTT	CASSLVGGNQPQHF	once	TRBV5-6	TRBJ1-5	-
TGTGCCAGCAGCCAGGGACAAAGGAACACCGGGGAGCTGTTTTTT	CASSQGQRNTGELFF	-	TRBV6-5	TRBJ2-2	-
TGTGCCAGCTCACCGCCGCAGGGGGCTCGGAACACCGGGGAGCTGTTTTTT	CASSPPQGARNTGELFF	-	TRBV18	TRBJ2-2	TRBD1
TGTGCCAGCAGACATGAACAGGGGAAAAGCTCCTACGAGCAGTACTTC	CASRHEQGKSSYEQYF	-	TRBV27	TRBJ2-7	TRBD1
TGTGCCAGCAGTTACTTCCGGGACACTGAAGCTTTCTTT	CASSYFRDTEAFF	-	TRBV6-5	TRBJ1-1	-
TGTGCCAGCAGCCGCTCTGACGGACTGAGCTCCTACGAGCAGTACTTC	CASSRSDGLSSYEQYF	-	TRBV4-2	TRBJ2-7	-
TGTGCCAGCAGTGATCGCAGAGGCAATCAGCCCCAGCATTTT	CASSDRRGNQPQHF	-	TRBV2	TRBJ1-5	-
TGTGCCAGCAGACCGGGACAGGGGCCTCTTGAGCAGTTCTTC	CASRPGQGPLEQFF	-	TRBV11-1	TRBJ2-1	TRBD1
TGTGCCAGCAGCCCCTCGACAGGGGGCTACGAGCAGTACTTC	CASSPSTGGYEQYF	many	TRBV11-2	TRBJ2-7	TRBD1
TGTGCCAGCGGCCTCCCTCACCAGGGGGGCAGCACAGATACGCAGTATTTT	CASGLPHQGGSTDTQYF	-	TRBV2	TRBJ2-3	-
TGTGCCAGCAGCGTAGAAAAGGAGGGGAGCACTGAAGCTTTCTTT	CASSVEKEGSTEAFF	-	TRBV9	TRBJ1-1	-
TGTGCCAGCAGCCCGGGACAGGGCGACTACGAGCAGTACTTC	CASSPGQGDYEQYF	-	TRBV5-4	TRBJ2-7	TRBD1
TGTGCCAGCTCACCAACCCAGGGACACGAGCAGTACTTC	CASSPTQGHEQYF	-	TRBV18	TRBJ2-7	-
TGTGCCAGCAGCTTAGTAAGTCAGATGAACACTGAAGCTTTCTTT	CASSLVSQMNTEAFF	-	TRBV7-8	TRBJ1-1	-
TGTGCCAGCAGTCGTACGGGGATCTACTACGAGCAGTACTTC	CASSRTGIYYEQYF	-	TRBV5-4	TRBJ2-7	-
TGCGCCAGCAGCGAAAGGGCCTACAATGAGCAGTTCTTC	CASSERAYNEQFF	few	TRBV5-1	TRBJ2-1	-
TGTGCCAGCAGCTTGTCCCGCGGGACGAACACCATATATTTT	CASSLSRGTNTIYF	-	TRBV7-9	TRBJ1-3	-
TGTGCCTGGAGCTTTAGCGGGACGGACACCGGGGAGCTGTTTTTT	CAWSFSGTDTGELFF	-	TRBV30	TRBJ2-2	TRBD2
TGTGCCAGCAAAACCGGGACAGGGATCAATCAGCCCCAGCATTTT	CASKTGTGINQPQHF	-	TRBV27	TRBJ1-5	TRBD1
TGTGCCAGCAGCCAAGATTTGTCCGTCAATGAGCAGTTCTTC	CASSQDLSVNEQFF	-	TRBV14	TRBJ2-1	-
TGTGCCAGCAGCCCCGACCTATTGGGCTACACCTTC	CASSPDLLGYTF	-	TRBV11-2	TRBJ1-2	-
TGTGCCAGTAGTAATCAAGAACAGGGGTACTATGGCTACACCTTC	CASSNQEQGYYGYTF	-	TRBV19	TRBJ1-2	TRBD1
TGTGCCAGCAGCCGAGGGGACGGGAGCACTGAAGCTTTCTTT	CASSRGDGSTEAFF	-	TRBV11-2	TRBJ1-1	-
TGCAGCGGAGCGGGAGGGCCCGAGCAGTTCTTC	CSGAGGPEQFF	few	TRBV29-1	TRBJ2-1	TRBD2
TGTGCCAGCAGCTCTACAGGGGGGACGGGCGAGCAGTACTTC	CASSSTGGTGEQYF	-	TRBV25-1	TRBJ2-7	TRBD1
TGTGCCAGCAGTCCCAGACGAGGGGGCGGTGAAAAACTGTTTTTT	CASSPRRGGGEKLFF	-	TRBV27	TRBJ1-4	TRBD1
TGCAGCGTTGAATTACAGAGCTCTGGAAACACCATATATTTT	CSVELQSSGNTIYF	-	TRBV29-1	TRBJ1-3	-
TGTGCCAGCAGTGTTAGCACTAGCGGGGGTACCTACGAGCAGTACTTC	CASSVSTSGGTYEQYF	-	TRBV28	TRBJ2-7	TRBD2
TGTGCCAGCAGTTACTCCGGGGAAACTGAAGCTTTCTTT	CASSYSGETEAFF	-	TRBV6-6	TRBJ1-1	-
TGTGCCAGCAGCTTGTGGGGGAACACTGAAGCTTTCTTT	CASSLWGNTEAFF	few	TRBV5-5	TRBJ1-1	-
TGTGCCAGCAGCGTTGACGGATACACTGAAGCTTTCTTT	CASSVDGYTEAFF	-	TRBV2	TRBJ1-1	-
TGTGCCAGCAGTTTAGGATCCAGCGGGAGAGGAGATACGCAGTATTTT	CASSLGSSGRGDTQYF	-	TRBV28	TRBJ2-3	TRBD2
TGTGCCAGCAGCAAGAACTCCCATAGGAGGTCCTACGAGCAGTACTTC	CASSKNSHRRSYEQYF	-	TRBV21-1	TRBJ2-7	-
TGTGCCACCAGCGTGGACTCGAGCTCCTACAATGAGCAGTTCTTC	CATSVDSSSYNEQFF	few	TRBV15	TRBJ2-1	-
TGTGCCAGCTCACCAAGTCGCAGGAGTGGTAGTAAGGAGACCCAGTACTTC	CASSPSRRSGSKETQYF	once	TRBV18	TRBJ2-5	-
TGTGCCAGCGCCCGGAGAGGGGGTAATGAAAAACTGTTTTTT	CASARRGGNEKLFF	-	TRBV6-5	TRBJ1-4	-
TGCGCCAGCAGTCCTACCGGGACTAGCGCCCCTAATGAGCAGTTCTTC	CASSPTGTSAPNEQFF	-	TRBV10-2	TRBJ2-1	TRBD2
TGCAGCGTTGCCCTACAGGGGACCAAAAACATTCAGTACTTC	CSVALQGTKNIQYF	-	TRBV29-1	TRBJ2-4	TRBD1
TGTGCCAGCAGCCCTTTGGGGGGTAGGACCACAGATACGCAGTATTTT	CASSPLGGRTTDTQYF	-	TRBV5-5	TRBJ2-3	-
TGTGCCAGCAGTTTAGGACTAGCGGGAAGCACAGATACGCAGTATTTT	CASSLGLAGSTDTQYF	-	TRBV27	TRBJ2-3	TRBD2
TGCGCCAGCAGCCTGCTAATTCAGGGGGCCTACACTGAAGCTTTCTTT	CASSLLIQGAYTEAFF	-	TRBV5-1	TRBJ1-1	TRBD1
TGTGCCAGCAGCCGTCACCCGCGGAACACTGAAGCTTTCTTT	CASSRHPRNTEAFF	-	TRBV11-2	TRBJ1-1	-
TGTGCCAGCAGCTTGATCGCGGGAGGGGCAGATACGCAGTATTTT	CASSLIAGGADTQYF	-	TRBV5-4	TRBJ2-3	TRBD2
TGTGCCAGCAGCGAATCGACTAGCGCCTACGAGCAGTACTTC	CASSESTSAYEQYF	-	TRBV7-2	TRBJ2-7	TRBD2
TGCAGCGCCAGGGTCACTGAGCAGTTCTTC	CSARVTEQFF	-	TRBV29-1	TRBJ2-1	-
TGCGCCAGCAGCTTAGCGGGAGAAGGGGAGCAGTTCTTC	CASSLAGEGEQFF	few	TRBV5-1	TRBJ2-1	TRBD2
TGTGCCAGCAGAGCAGCGGGAGCTTTCGGGGAGCTGTTTTTT	CASRAAGAFGELFF	-	TRBV7-9	TRBJ2-2	TRBD2
TGTGCCAGCAGCCGTAGATTGAACACCGGGGAGCTGTTTTTT	CASSRRLNTGELFF	-	TRBV11-2	TRBJ2-2	-
TGTGCCAGCAGCTTAGGGGGCGGGAGGGCTCTCTACGAGCAGTACTTC	CASSLGGGRALYEQYF	-	TRBV11-2	TRBJ2-7	TRBD2
TGTGCCAGCAGCTCCGGGGTTTATGAAAACACCATATATTTT	CASSSGVYENTIYF	once	TRBV7-2	TRBJ1-3	-
TGTGCCAGCAGGACAGGGATGGTAGGCTATGGCTACACCTTC	CASRTGMVGYGYTF	-	TRBV5-6	TRBJ1-2	TRBD1
TGTGCCAGCAGCTTAGACTCGCCTTATAATTACAATGAGCAGTTCTTC	CASSLDSPYNYNEQFF	-	TRBV7-8	TRBJ2-1	-